This TCR beta chain is from a study of T cell responses to AZD1222 COVID-19 vaccine. CDR3 length equals 14 residues. In germline, CDR1 is MDHEN, CDR2 SYDVKM. V was shortened by 3 bases and J by 5 bases, with 13 bases between the two germline ends. Study results and limitations: There were repertoire samples only from the period after the peak T cell response. Epitopes outside B.1.351 and B.1.1.7 mutated regions reportedly drew nearly half of spike TCRs. Donors skewed white British and female; clonal diversity was possibly underestimated. Along spike, vaccine-associated CD4 TCRs were found throughout, with dominance at 160-218 and 743-854.

In regard to this clone: Its antigen is unidentified.

Here immunoSEQ multiplex PCR was the method, and the copy in TCRdb shows in-frame clones only, minus some. This sample has 200,000 or so clones, with over 80% found just once. The sequencing here drew on peripheral blood, taken on day 0 of MenACWY control vaccination. The clonotype originates from an adult in good health. The chain combines TRBV28 with TRBJ1-1; no reliable D call. The CDR3 loop is CASSFPPAGTEAFF. DNA for the CDR3: TGTGCCAGCAGTTTCCCCCCCGCAGGTACTGAAGCTTTCTTT.